The 15 T cell receptor beta chains in this list originate from one sample, sequenced in a study of blood T cell repertoires in COVID-19. This table comes from immunoSEQ multiplex PCR, and its TCRdb copy is limited to in-frame clones, with some not included. The table shows about 170,000 clones, with about four fifths occurring only once. The sequencing input was peripheral blood. These receptors were collected from a man between 65 and 80 years old with active or convalescent COVID-19.

V is TRBV5-1 and J is TRBJ2-1, with 8 bases that match TRBD1. The CDR3 spans 15 residues. Unmatched junction bases numbered 10, after V lost 4 bases and J lost 7 bases. Germline V gives CDR1 SGHRS, CDR2 YFSETQ. CDR3 in amino acids: CASSPGTGQGNEQFF. CDR3 bases: TGCGCCAGCAGCCCGGGGACAGGCCAGGGTAATGAGCAGTTCTTC.

Written as DNA, the CDR3 is TGTGCCAGCAGTTACGGGACTAGCGCCGCTACAGATACGCAGTATTTT. It is translated as CASSYGTSAATDTQYF. This chain uses TRBV6-5 with TRBJ2-3; 10 bases are shared with TRBD2. The CDR3 length is 16 residues. Trimming took 2 bases from V and 3 from J; bases not matched to a gene: 5. From germline, CDR1 is MNHEY and CDR2 SVGAGI.

The V and J genes are TRBV19 and TRBJ1-1, with TRBD1 as a possible D gene (5 bases). The V end was cut by 5 bases, the J end by 10 bases, with 17 bases between. This CDR3 is 13 amino acids long. Germline V lookup: CDR1 LNHDA, CDR2 SQIVND (reference sequence). In DNA, the CDR3 is TGTGCCAGTAGTTCCGTGGGCAGGGTTGGAGCTTTCTTT. It encodes CASSSVGRVGAFF. Full variable domain (missing parts from reference TRBV19 and TRBJ1-1): DGGITQSPKYLFRKEGQNVTLSCEQNLNHDAMYWYRQDPGQGLRLIYYSQIVNDFQKGDIAEGYSVSREKKESFPLTVTSAQKNPTAFYLCASSSVGRVGAFFGQGTRLTVV.

This clone turned up a few times. The chain uses TRBV7-6 and TRBJ2-2; perhaps TRBD1 as D (5 bases). The CDR3 extends over 14 amino acids. Germline assignment: CDR1 SGHVS and CDR2 FNYEAQ. V lost 2 bases to trimming and J lost 2 bases, with 6 bases between them. CDR3 residues: CASSLQGNTGELFF. The CDR3, as DNA: TGTGCCAGCAGCTTACAGGGAAACACCGGGGAGCTGTTTTTT.

The chain links TRBV2 to TRBJ2-7, with unresolved D. V was trimmed by 5 bases and J by 3 bases, leaving 5 bases between them. This CDR3 is built from 11 residues. Germline V gives CDR1 SNHLY, CDR2 FYNNEI. CDR3 region: CASSPVYEQYF. As DNA, the CDR3 is TGTGCCAGCAGTCCCGTCTACGAGCAGTACTTC.

The rearrangement joins TRBV5-1 to TRBJ2-1; no reliable D call. The CDR3 consists of 15 residues. The germline V gene has CDR1 SGHRS and CDR2 YFSETQ. V was cut by 0 bases and J by 3 bases, with 10 bases left in between. CDR3 coding DNA: TGCGCCAGCAGCTTGGAGCCCCCGAACTACAATGAGCAGTTCTTC. Amino acid sequence: CASSLEPPNYNEQFF.

The CDR3 loop is CASSPGAGGKETQYF. The DNA for the CDR3 is TGTGCCAGCTCACCAGGAGCGGGGGGCAAAGAGACCCAGTACTTC. The chain combines TRBV18 with TRBJ2-5; 9 nucleotides line up with TRBD2. The germline V gene encodes CDR1 KGHSH and CDR2 LQKENI. Trimming cost V 2 bases and J 3 bases; bases outside gene matches: 4. This CDR3 is built from 15 residues.

This chain uses TRBV23-1 with TRBJ2-2, with 8 bases lining up with TRBD1. TRBV23-1 is annotated as an ORF whose role is uncertain. V gave up 0 bases and J gave up 4 bases; unmatched junction bases: 7. The CDR3 covers 17 residues. The DNA for the CDR3 is TGCGCCAGCAGTCAATCCAGGGACAGGCAGGTCACCGGGGAGCTGTTTTTT. Its translation is CASSQSRDRQVTGELFF.

The chain has TRBV5-4 and TRBJ2-1; 10 positions agree with TRBD2. J gave up 7 bases and V 3 bases, and 7 bases lay outside the gene matches. This CDR3 comprises 15 residues. The germline V gene has CDR1 SGHNT and CDR2 YYREEE (reference sequence). The CDR3 nucleotides are TGTGCCAGCAGCTCCCGAGCGGGAGGGAAAAATGAGCAGTTCTTC. Protein: CASSSRAGGKNEQFF.

The chain recombines TRBV5-1 with TRBJ2-7, with a possible D match to TRBD1 (6 bases). Per germline, CDR1 SGHRS and CDR2 YFSETQ. Trimming shortened V by 0 bases and J by 6 bases, and 13 bases separated the two germline ends. CDR3 length: 14 amino acids. The CDR3 DNA follows: TGCGCCAGCAGCTTGGGAGGGGGTGAACTCGAGCAGTACTTC. It encodes CASSLGGGELEQYF. The full variable domain, rest sourced from reference TRBV5-1 and TRBJ2-7, is KAGVTQTPRYLIKTRGQQVTLSCSPISGHRSVSWYQQTPGQGLQFLFEYFSETQRNKGNFPGRFSGRQFSNSRSEMNVSTLELGDSALYLCASSLGGGELEQYFGPGTRLTVT.

This clone was recorded once. The genes are TRBV11-3 and TRBJ2-1; 12 positions agree with TRBD1. Looked up from germline, CDR1 is SGHNT and CDR2 is YENEEA. This CDR3 spans 17 amino acids. Trimming cost V 0 bases and J 7 bases; bases outside gene matches: 7. CDR3: CASSLDSGDRGRNEQFF. As DNA, the CDR3 is TGTGCCAGCAGCTTAGATTCGGGGGACAGGGGGCGGAATGAGCAGTTCTTC.

As to this clone: An end of the junction does not agree with germline; a read error may underlie this. The V gene is TRBV12-5, the J gene TRBJ1-4, with D possibly being TRBD1 (6 bases). Germline V lookup: CDR1 LGHNT, CDR2 FRNRAP. This CDR3 comprises 16 residues. CDR3 nucleotide sequence: TGTGCTAGTGGCTTGGGACTCGGACAGACTAATGAAAAACTGTTTTTT. Translation gives CASGLGLGQTNEKLFF.

The count of this clone is one. The junction shows a germline mismatch at one end, possibly a read error. V gene TRBV2 combines with J gene TRBJ1-4; 7 nucleotides agree with TRBD1. Germline V gene lookup returns CDR1 SNHLY and CDR2 FYNNEI. This CDR3 comprises 11 residues. The CDR3 sequence is CASSENDREHF. Written as DNA, the CDR3 is TGTGCCAGCAGTGAGAATGACAGGGAGCATTTT.

The J gene is TRBJ2-2, the V gene TRBV28; 8 bases agree with TRBD2. Germline loops: CDR1 MDHEN, CDR2 SYDVKM. With V trimmed by 3 bases and J by 2 bases, 8 bases remained unmatched. This CDR3 has 17 residues. CDR3 loop: CASSLVGLAGNTGELFF. CDR3 nucleotides: TGTGCCAGCAGTTTGGTCGGTCTAGCGGGCAACACCGGGGAGCTGTTTTTT.

J is TRBJ1-4 and V is TRBV29-1, with D tentatively TRBD1 (5 bases). Trimming removed 7 bases from V and 11 bases from J, with 17 bases in between. This CDR3 spans 12 amino acids. Germline CDR1 reads SQVTM; CDR2 reads ANQGSEA. The CDR3 nucleotides read TGCAGCGGACAAGCCGGACATGGGAAACTGTTTTTT. It specifies CSGQAGHGKLFF.